This TCR beta chain was sequenced for a study of T cells in Graves' hyperthyroidism and ophthalmopathy. This clonotype appeared many times. Amplification of TCR beta CDR3 regions was performed using RNA transcripts as template. HTBI primers were employed in a first-round RT-PCR of the TCR CDR3. TCRdb processed the multiplex PCR reads anew with MiXCR; each CDR3 protein has one entry. In the table there are under 350,000 distinct CDR3 sequences, 20% to 30% of which are singletons. Germline CDR1 is MNHNS and CDR2 is SASEGT. Losses at the gene ends were 4 bases for V and 1 base for J; bases not matched to a gene: 7. The CDR3 is 15 residues long.

The chain links TRBV6-1 to TRBJ2-7; 7 nucleotides line up with TRBD1. Material for sequencing was blood. The receptor's source is a man aged 40-50 years with Graves' hyperthyroidism that later progressed to Graves' ophthalmopathy. The CDR3, as DNA: TGTGCCAGCAGTGGACGAAACAGGGGATCCTACGAGCAGTACTTC. This translates into CASSGRNRGSYEQYF.